This T cell receptor (beta chain) came from a study of Ad26.COV2.S vaccination and SARS-CoV-2 variants. General study points: Recipients of either vaccine or placebo displayed similar breadth of non-spike TCRs.

Treatment indicated: approximately 18 received Ad26.COV2.S at low or high dose, single or two shots; about 5 received placebo; per-sample allocation not given. Sampling took place 63 days after the first vaccine or placebo injection. Recruitment in Boston yielded a donor of adult age, 18-55 years. Libraries were prepared by immunoSEQ multiplex PCR; TCRdb keeps only in-frame clonotypes and omits some of them. Of hundreds of thousands of clones detected, around 89% appear once; the ten largest clones hold around 5%. This clone was counted a few times. Antigen specificity is unknown. The sample carries other DNA sequences with the same CDR3. The TCR originated in a person between 18 and 65 years old who received the Ad26.COV2.S COVID-19 vaccine or a placebo. Source: peripheral blood, taken in a trial of Ad26.COV2.S vaccine versus placebo.

CDR3 residues: CASSLVQGEAFF. The CDR3 nucleotides read TGTGCCAGCAGCTTAGTGCAGGGCGAAGCTTTCTTT. The chain recombines TRBV7-2 with TRBJ1-1; possibly TRBD1 for D (5 bases). V lost 1 base and J lost 8, with 8 bases in between. Germline CDR1 SGHTA, CDR2 FQGNSA. This CDR3 is 12 amino acids long.